The TCR beta chain described here comes from a study of brain T cells in children with intractable seizures. As to time point: blood from clinic visit 5 months post-surgery; TSC patient then seizure free. Only cases whose brain tissue showed the highest T cell transcript signatures were sequenced. Profiling relied on immunoSEQ multiplex PCR, and the TCRdb table lists in-frame clones only, not all of them. The table lists 300,000 to 400,000 clones, 93% of them singletons. The CDR3 totals 14 residues. Per germline, CDR1 MDHEN and CDR2 SYDVKM. After removal of 7 bases from V and 2 bases from J, the junction contained 5 bases not matched to a gene.

The receptor was isolated from a boy under two years old with tuberous sclerosis and intractable seizures. The sample was peripheral blood, taken roughly 5 months after surgery. The genes are TRBV28 and TRBJ2-1, with 7 nucleotides matching TRBD2. CDR3 loop: CASMPGGPYNEQFF. CDR3 coding DNA: TGTGCCAGCATGCCGGGGGGACCCTACAATGAGCAGTTCTTC.